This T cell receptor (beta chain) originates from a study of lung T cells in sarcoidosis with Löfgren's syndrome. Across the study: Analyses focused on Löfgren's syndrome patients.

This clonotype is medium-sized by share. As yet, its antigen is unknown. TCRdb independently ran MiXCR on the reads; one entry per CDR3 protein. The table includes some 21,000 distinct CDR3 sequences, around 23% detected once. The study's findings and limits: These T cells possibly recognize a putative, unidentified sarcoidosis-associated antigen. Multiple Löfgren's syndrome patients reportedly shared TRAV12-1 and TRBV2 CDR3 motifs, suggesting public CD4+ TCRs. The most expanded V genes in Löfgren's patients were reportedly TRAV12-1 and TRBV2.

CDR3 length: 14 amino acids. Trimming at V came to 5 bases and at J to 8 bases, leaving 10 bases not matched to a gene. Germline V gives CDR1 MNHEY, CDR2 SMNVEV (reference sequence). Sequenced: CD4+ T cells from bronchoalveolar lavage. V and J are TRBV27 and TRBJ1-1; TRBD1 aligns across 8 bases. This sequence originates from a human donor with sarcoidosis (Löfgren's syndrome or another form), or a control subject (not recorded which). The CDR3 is CASSTTGQGLEAFF. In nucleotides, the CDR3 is TGTGCCAGCAGTACGACAGGACAGGGTTTGGAAGCTTTCTTT.